A selection of T cell receptor beta chains follows, all from one sample in a study of T cell changes during pregnancy in multiple sclerosis. Profiled with immunoSEQ multiplex PCR; TCRdb holds only in-frame clones, not every one. In the table there are fewer than 50,000 clones, 90% to 95% of which are singletons. The starting material was CD8+ T cells from peripheral blood mononuclear cells, obtained before pregnancy. These receptors were obtained from a female donor with multiple sclerosis, enrolled in a pregnancy study. The CDR3 runs from the conserved cysteine through the conserved F or W. The D gene is left open where the match is weak. Size values are once, few and many counts, or a class for expanded clones, and some rows have none.

d_call,j_call,v_call,clone_size,cdr3_nt,cdr3_aa
TRBD2,TRBJ2-5,TRBV27,.,TGTGCCAGCACGGGACTAGCGGGAGAAAGAGAGACCCAGTACTTC,CASTGLAGERETQYF
.,TRBJ1-1,TRBV7-2,.,TGTGCCAGCAGCTTAGAGCGGGGGGTTTCAACTGAAGCTTTCTTT,CASSLERGVSTEAFF
TRBD2,TRBJ2-1,TRBV10-3,.,TGTGCCATCAGTGAGGTAGGACTAGCGGGAGGGAACGAGCAGTTCTTC,CAISEVGLAGGNEQFF
.,TRBJ2-1,TRBV27,.,TGTGCCAGCAGTTTGGGGAGCTACAATGAGCAGTTCTTC,CASSLGSYNEQFF
.,TRBJ2-1,TRBV19,.,TGTGCCAGTAGTATAGATTACAGCGGGCCTTACAATGAGCAGTTCTTC,CASSIDYSGPYNEQFF
TRBD1,TRBJ1-2,TRBV5-1,.,TGCGCCAGCAGCTTGGATCCGGGACAGGGGAACTATGGCTACACCTTC,CASSLDPGQGNYGYTF
TRBD2,TRBJ2-1,TRBV4-1,.,TGCGCCAGCAGCCAAGATTTGAAGCGACTAGCGGGTTATGAGCAGTTCTTC,CASSQDLKRLAGYEQFF
.,TRBJ2-2,TRBV7-7,.,TGTGCCAGCAGCTCTCCGTTACAGTACATGGAAGCCGGGGAGCTGTTTTTT,CASSSPLQYMEAGELFF
.,TRBJ1-1,TRBV25-1,.,TGTGCCAGCAGGGGGGGGCACACTGAAGCTTTCTTT,CASRGGHTEAFF
.,TRBJ1-5,TRBV9,.,TGTGCCAGCAGCGTAGGTCAGGGTAGGGGTCAGCCCCAGCATTTT,CASSVGQGRGQPQHF
.,TRBJ1-5,TRBV7-2,.,TGTGCCAGCAGCTTATGGGTGACAGACTCCGGTCAGCCCCAGCATTTT,CASSLWVTDSGQPQHF
TRBD2,TRBJ2-3,TRBV4-3,.,TGCGCCAGCAGCCAAGGGCCTAGCGGGAGGCCAGATACGCAGTATTTT,CASSQGPSGRPDTQYF
.,TRBJ2-3,TRBV14,.,TGTGCCAGCAGCCAAGATTTCCCCGGGAGAGGCACAGATACGCAGTATTTT,CASSQDFPGRGTDTQYF
.,TRBJ1-1,TRBV19,.,TGTGCCAGTAGTTCAGGGGTCACTGAAGCTTTCTTT,CASSSGVTEAFF
.,TRBJ2-7,TRBV4-2,.,TGTGCCAGCAGCCAACTGGGGGGCGAGCAGTACTTC,CASSQLGGEQYF
.,TRBJ2-7,TRBV11-2,.,TGTGCCAGCAGCTCCTATTCCTCCTACGAGCAGTACTTC,CASSSYSSYEQYF
.,TRBJ2-5,TRBV6-1,.,TGTGCCAGCAGTGAATGGGAGGTTGTCCAAGAGACCCAGTACTTC,CASSEWEVVQETQYF
TRBD1,TRBJ1-2,TRBV6-1,.,TGTGCCAGCAGTGATGGAATCGAGGGACAGGACTATGGCTACACCTTC,CASSDGIEGQDYGYTF
.,TRBJ2-7,TRBV19,.,TGTGCCAGTAGTCCCAGAGGCTACGAGCAGTACTTC,CASSPRGYEQYF
.,TRBJ2-2,TRBV7-7,.,TGTGCCAGCACCTCAGGAGGGTCGGGACCGCGTCCCGGGGAGCTGTTTTTT,CASTSGGSGPRPGELFF
.,TRBJ1-3,TRBV6-5,.,TGTGCATCCAAGGGGGTTACTGGAAACACCATATATTTT,CASKGVTGNTIYF
.,TRBJ2-3,TRBV2,once,TGTGCCAGCAGTGAGGTGGGCAGGGCAAGCACAGATACGCAGTATTTT,CASSEVGRASTDTQYF
.,TRBJ2-7,TRBV19,once,TGTGCCAGTAGTCACGTCGGTTCTGAGCAGTACTTC,CASSHVGSEQYF
.,TRBJ2-7,TRBV19,.,TGTGCCAGTAGTATATCGGTAAACGAGCAGTACTTC,CASSISVNEQYF
.,TRBJ2-7,TRBV2,once,TGTGCCAGCAGTGGGGCCTACTACGAGCAGTACTTC,CASSGAYYEQYF
.,TRBJ1-1,TRBV5-6,.,TGTGCCAGCAGCCCGGGTGGCGGTGAAGCTTTCTTT,CASSPGGGEAFF
.,TRBJ2-7,TRBV10-3,once,TGTGCCACCGCTCGGGGGGCCCCCTACGAGCAGTACTTC,CATARGAPYEQYF
.,TRBJ1-1,TRBV5-4,.,TGTGCCAGCAGCCCCCCCGGGGACACTGAAGCTTTCTTT,CASSPPGDTEAFF
TRBD1,TRBJ1-1,TRBV27,.,TGTGCCAGCAGTTTGAGCACAGGGGGGGACACTGAAGCTTTCTTT,CASSLSTGGDTEAFF
TRBD1,TRBJ1-1,TRBV4-2,once,TGTGCCAGCAGCCAGGGACAGCACACTGAAGCTTTCTTT,CASSQGQHTEAFF
TRBD1,TRBJ1-4,TRBV5-6,once,TGTGCCAGCAGCTTAACGACAGGGGGCTATGAAAAACTGTTTTTT,CASSLTTGGYEKLFF
.,TRBJ2-7,TRBV30,once,TGTGCCTGGAGTGTATTCAAGCAGGGGCGGAGGCCCTACGAGCAGTACTTC,CAWSVFKQGRRPYEQYF
TRBD1,TRBJ2-5,TRBV18,.,TGTGCCAGCTCACCACCTGACAGGGTAGAGACCCAGTACTTC,CASSPPDRVETQYF
.,TRBJ1-5,TRBV4-1,.,TGCGCCAGCAGCCAAGACGACCCTAGGCCCGCAGGGCAGCCCCAGCATTTT,CASSQDDPRPAGQPQHF
TRBD2,TRBJ2-1,TRBV28,.,TGTGCCAGCAGTTTTGGGAGGGGTGAGCAGTTCTTC,CASSFGRGEQFF
.,TRBJ2-1,TRBV10-1,.,TGCGCCAGTGGACAGATCTCCTACAATGAGCAGTTCTTC,CASGQISYNEQFF
.,TRBJ1-2,TRBV19,.,TGTGCCAGTATCACCGCCAGGGGAGCTAACTATGGCTACACCTTC,CASITARGANYGYTF
TRBD2,TRBJ2-7,TRBV9,.,TGTGCCAGCAGCGCGGCAGCGGGAGAGAGTTACGAGCAGTACTTC,CASSAAAGESYEQYF
.,TRBJ1-5,TRBV19,.,TGTGCCAGTAGCAACCCGGCAGGGGAGGGGGAATTAAGGCAGCCCCAGCATTTT,CASSNPAGEGELRQPQHF
TRBD1,TRBJ2-7,TRBV12-5,.,TGTGCTTACAGGGGAGATAGCCACGAGCAGTACTTC,CAYRGDSHEQYF
.,TRBJ2-1,TRBV7-6,.,TGTGCCAGCAGCTTAGGCAGGATCGATGAGCAGTTCTTC,CASSLGRIDEQFF
TRBD2,TRBJ2-1,TRBV5-6,once,TGTGCCAGCAGCTTGGCCCTAGCGGGAAAGCAGTTCTTC,CASSLALAGKQFF
.,TRBJ1-5,TRBV6-5,.,TGTGCCAGCAGTTATGGGGGCAGTAGCAATCAGCCCCAGCATTTT,CASSYGGSSNQPQHF
.,TRBJ2-7,TRBV7-2,.,TGTGCCAGCAGCTTATTAGGGGACGAGCAGTACTTC,CASSLLGDEQYF